A selection of T cell receptor beta chains follows, all from one sample in a study of control samples from healthy donors and cancer patients. Sequencing was performed with immunoSEQ multiplex PCR; in TCRdb, only in-frame clones are kept and a portion is missing. The sample lists about 89,000 clones, about 85% seen once, with more than 2% in the top ten. Sequencing was carried out using blood. All receptors come from a woman in her 40s in good health. The CDR3 runs from the conserved cysteine through the conserved F or W. D genes are given only for firm matches.

CDR3 length | J gene | V gene | D gene | CDR3 DNA | CDR3 protein
14 | TRBJ2-7 | TRBV12-5 | TRBD1 | TGTGCTAGTGGTTTTGGGACAGGGACCGACGAGCAGTACTTC | CASGFGTGTDEQYF
15 | TRBJ2-1 | TRBV9 | TRBD1 | TGTGCCAGCAGCGTTGCTGGGACAGGGGACAATGAGCAGTTCTTC | CASSVAGTGDNEQFF
16 | TRBJ2-2 | TRBV6-4 | TRBD1 | TGTGCCAGCAGTCGGACAGGGGGCGTAGGAACCGGGGAGCTGTTTTTT | CASSRTGGVGTGELFF
15 | TRBJ2-1 | TRBV4-3 | NA | TGCGCCAGCAGCCTATCCGTCAGCTCCTACAATGAGCAGTTCTTC | CASSLSVSSYNEQFF
16 | TRBJ2-7 | TRBV5-6 | TRBD2 | TGTGCCAGCAGCCCCCGGACTAGCGGGAACTCCTACGAGCAGTACTTC | CASSPRTSGNSYEQYF
13 | TRBJ1-2 | TRBV6-5 | NA | TGTGCCAGCAGTTACTCCGAAGCATATGGCTACACCTTC | CASSYSEAYGYTF
16 | TRBJ1-1 | TRBV12-5 | TRBD1 | TGTGCTAGTGGTTTGGTAGTGGGACAGGGCTTCACTGAAGCTTTCTTT | CASGLVVGQGFTEAFF
13 | TRBJ1-3 | TRBV30 | NA | TGTGCCTGGAGAAAGAGCTCTGGAAACACCATATATTTT | CAWRKSSGNTIYF
15 | TRBJ2-7 | TRBV19 | TRBD1 | TGTGCCAGTACTCATGCCGGGACAGGCTCCTACGAGCAGTACTTC | CASTHAGTGSYEQYF
15 | TRBJ1-3 | TRBV9 | TRBD1 | TGTGCCAGCAGCCCAGGGGGCAGGACTGGAAACACCATATATTTT | CASSPGGRTGNTIYF
16 | TRBJ1-3 | TRBV10-3 | NA | TGTGCCATCAGTGAGTCCGGGGGGAGCTCTGGAAACACCATATATTTT | CAISESGGSSGNTIYF
14 | TRBJ1-5 | TRBV21-1 | NA | TGTGCCAGCGTCGGACGGCCTAGCAATCAGCCCCAGCATTTT | CASVGRPSNQPQHF
14 | TRBJ1-4 | TRBV27 | NA | TGTGCCAGCAGTCCCCTCACGCGGAAGGAAAAACTGTTTTTT | CASSPLTRKEKLFF
13 | TRBJ2-1 | TRBV18 | NA | TGTGCCAGCTCAGAGGCGCTCTACAATGAGCAGTTCTTC | CASSEALYNEQFF
15 | TRBJ2-1 | TRBV6-5 | TRBD1 | TGTGCCAGCATACCTGGACAGGCCCACTACAATGAGCAGTTCTTC | CASIPGQAHYNEQFF
13 | TRBJ1-4 | TRBV14 | NA | TGTGCCAGCAGCCCCCGGGCGGGGAGGAAACTGTTTTTT | CASSPRAGRKLFF
13 | TRBJ2-1 | TRBV27 | NA | TGTGCCAGCAGTGTATCCGGGGACAATGAGCAGTTCTTC | CASSVSGDNEQFF
15 | TRBJ1-4 | TRBV5-5 | TRBD1 | TGTGCCAGCAGCTTCCCCGGGACAGGGTTTGAAAAACTGTTTTTT | CASSFPGTGFEKLFF
12 | TRBJ1-2 | TRBV6-6 | NA | TGTGCCAGCGGGACACAGAACTATGGCTACACCTTC | CASGTQNYGYTF
16 | TRBJ2-2 | TRBV10-3 | TRBD2 | TGTGCCATCAGAACCGGGACTAGCGGGGGTAACGGGGAGCTGTTTTTT | CAIRTGTSGGNGELFF
16 | TRBJ1-4 | TRBV5-1 | TRBD1 | TGCGCCAGCAGAGTTATGGGGGACAGGGCCTCGGAAAAACTGTTTTTT | CASRVMGDRASEKLFF
14 | TRBJ1-6 | TRBV11-1 | TRBD1 | TGTGCCAGCAGCGTAACAGGGGGCAGTTCACCCCTCCACTTT | CASSVTGGSSPLHF
16 | TRBJ2-4 | TRBV4-1 | TRBD1 | TGCGCCAGCAGTCTGGGACAGGGCCCTGGGAAAAACATTCAGTACTTC | CASSLGQGPGKNIQYF